This entry concerns a single T cell receptor beta chain. Its antigen is not identified. The data originate from a study of cytomegalovirus exposure and HLA in healthy donors. Findings and limits, study-wide: It was reported that the classifier diagnosed cytomegalovirus status with high specificity and sensitivity in both the original and validation cohorts. Later, an analysis found that TCR clusters from the first cohort tended to co-occur in the approximately 130 validation repertoires. A few chains tied to CMV proved CMV antigen-specific in vitro.

It was the approximately 130-subject validation cohort, separate from the approximately 670-subject first cohort, to which the donors belonged. Sequenced by immunoSEQ multiplex PCR; TCRdb stores in-frame clones only, minus some. In the table there are tens of thousands of clones, around 90% of which are singletons. The V and J ends lost 0 bases and 6 bases respectively, with 12 bases between them. The CDR3 contains 14 residues. Germline loops: CDR1 GTSNPN, CDR2 SVGIG (reference sequence). V gene TRBV30 combines with J gene TRBJ2-1; D unclear. The specimen was PBMCs. The TCR comes from a man between 18 and 35 years old in good health and CMV-seronegative. The CDR3 DNA reads TGTGCCTGGAGTGTAGCATCCGTCCCCAATGAGCAGTTCTTC. Protein product: CAWSVASVPNEQFF.